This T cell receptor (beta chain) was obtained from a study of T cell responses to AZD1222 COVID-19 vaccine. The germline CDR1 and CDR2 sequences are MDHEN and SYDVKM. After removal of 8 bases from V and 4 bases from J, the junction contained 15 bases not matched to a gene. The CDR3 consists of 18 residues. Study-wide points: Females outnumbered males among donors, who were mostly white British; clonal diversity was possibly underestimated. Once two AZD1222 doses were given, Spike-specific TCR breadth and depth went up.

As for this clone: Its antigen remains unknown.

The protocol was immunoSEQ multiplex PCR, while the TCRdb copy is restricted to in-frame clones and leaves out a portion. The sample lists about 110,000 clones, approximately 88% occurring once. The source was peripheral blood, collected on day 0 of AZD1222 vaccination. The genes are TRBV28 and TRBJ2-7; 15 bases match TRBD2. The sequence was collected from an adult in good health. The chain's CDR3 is CASGRIGLAGGVLYEQYF. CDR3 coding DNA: TGTGCCAGCGGACGGATTGGACTAGCGGGAGGGGTTCTGTACGAGCAGTACTTC.